This T cell receptor (beta chain) stems from a study of cytomegalovirus exposure and HLA in healthy donors. It was with 60 Vbeta and 13 Jbeta primers that the PCR ran. Sequenced by immunoSEQ multiplex PCR; TCRdb stores in-frame clones only, minus some. This repertoire shows about 59,000 clones, 83% found once; its top ten account for 1.6%. The germline V gene has CDR1 WSHSY and CDR2 SAAADI. The CDR3 runs 15 residues. The V end lost 0 bases, the J end lost 6 bases, and 14 bases lay between the germline ends. V is TRBV10-2 and J is TRBJ1-2; tentatively, D is TRBD1 (6 bases). The TCR sequence derives from a human donor in good health. Sequences were obtained from PBMCs. As DNA, the CDR3 is TGCGCCAGCAGTGAGTCTTGGTGGGACACAAATGGCTACACCTTC. This codes for CASSESWWDTNGYTF.